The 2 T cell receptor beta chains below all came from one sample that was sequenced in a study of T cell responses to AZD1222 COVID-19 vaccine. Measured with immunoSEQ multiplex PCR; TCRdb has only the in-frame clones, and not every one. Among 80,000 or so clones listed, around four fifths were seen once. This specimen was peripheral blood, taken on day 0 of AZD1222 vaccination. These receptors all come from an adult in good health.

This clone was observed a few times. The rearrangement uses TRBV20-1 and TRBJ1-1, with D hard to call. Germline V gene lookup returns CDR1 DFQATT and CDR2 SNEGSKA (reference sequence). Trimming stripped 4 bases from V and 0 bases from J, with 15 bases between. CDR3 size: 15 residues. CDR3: CSAIEGTWVNTEAFF. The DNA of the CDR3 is TGCAGTGCTATTGAGGGTACTTGGGTGAACACTGAAGCTTTCTTT.

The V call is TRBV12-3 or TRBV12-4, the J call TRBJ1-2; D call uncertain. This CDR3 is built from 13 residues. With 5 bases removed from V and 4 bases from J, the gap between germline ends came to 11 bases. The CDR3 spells CASSPTRGYGYTF. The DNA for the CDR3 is TGTGCCAGCAGTCCCACACGGGGCTATGGCTACACCTTC.